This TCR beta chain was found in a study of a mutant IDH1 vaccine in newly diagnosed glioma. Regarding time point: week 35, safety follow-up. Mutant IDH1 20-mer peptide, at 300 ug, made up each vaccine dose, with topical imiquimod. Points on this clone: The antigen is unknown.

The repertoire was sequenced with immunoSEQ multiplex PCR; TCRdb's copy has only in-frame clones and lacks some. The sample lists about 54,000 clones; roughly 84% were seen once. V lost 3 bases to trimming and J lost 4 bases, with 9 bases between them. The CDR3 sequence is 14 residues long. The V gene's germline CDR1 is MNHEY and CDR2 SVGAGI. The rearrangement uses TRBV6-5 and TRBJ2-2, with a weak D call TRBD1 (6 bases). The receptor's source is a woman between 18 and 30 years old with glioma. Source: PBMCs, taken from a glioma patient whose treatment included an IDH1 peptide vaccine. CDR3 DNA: TGTGCCAGCAGTTATTACAGGGCCACCGGGGAGCTGTTTTTT. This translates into CASSYYRATGELFF.